The T cell receptor beta chain described here comes from a study of response to subunit inactivated influenza vaccine. Trimming left V 5 bases short and J 15 bases short, with 24 bases between. The CDR3 loop spans 14 amino acids. Germline lookup yields CDR1 SEHNR and CDR2 FQNEAQ (reference sequence). TCRdb redid the calling of the RT-PCR reads with MiXCR, one entry per CDR3 protein. The sample shows about 180,000 distinct CDR3 sequences, around 9% of them seen only once. The table lists this clonotype with a few counts. The input for sequencing was non-naive T cells sorted from PBMCs, taken on the day of vaccination. This TCR was recovered from a man in his forties or fifties who received an inactivated influenza vaccine. This chain connects TRBV7-9 to TRBJ2-3, with D possibly TRBD2 on 6 matching bases. The CDR3 coding sequence is TGTGCCAGCAGCGGACCGGGGGTGGGGACCCCGAAATATTTT. This encodes CASSGPGVGTPKYF.